A single sample gave rise to the 25 T cell receptor beta chains below, sequenced in a study of cytomegalovirus exposure and HLA in healthy donors. The PCR employed 60 Vbeta primers together with 13 Jbeta primers. TCRdb keeps only in-frame clones here, not all; method: immunoSEQ multiplex PCR. The data show roughly 100,000 clones, over 75% seen once. Sequenced material: PBMCs. The receptor source for this set is a man between 25 and 39 years old in good health and CMV-seropositive.

This chain connects TRBV19 to TRBJ1-2; D is unclear. V dropped 5 bases and J dropped 5 bases, with 12 bases sitting between them. The CDR3 runs to 13 residues. Germline CDR1 reads LNHDA; CDR2 reads SQIVND (reference sequence). The CDR3 DNA reads TGTGCCAGTAGTTTCCTGCCCAGTTATGGCTACACCTTC. It encodes CASSFLPSYGYTF.

The rearrangement joins TRBV2 to TRBJ2-7, with 12 positions matching TRBD1. The germline V gene encodes CDR1 SNHLY and CDR2 FYNNEI. The junction had 3 bases not matched to a gene; V was cut back by 6 bases and J by 3 bases. This CDR3 has 14 amino acids. In nucleotides, the CDR3 is TGTGCCAGCAGGGGGACAGGGGGCGGCTACGAGCAGTACTTC. Protein: CASRGTGGGYEQYF.

V is TRBV5-1 and J is TRBJ2-5, with TRBD1 as a possible D gene (6 bases). V was shortened by 3 bases and J by 5 bases, with 11 bases between the two germline ends. The CDR3 is 13 amino acids. Germline V CDR1 and CDR2: SGHRS, YFSETQ. CDR3 DNA: TGCGCCAGCAGCTCAGGGACAATGGAGACCCAGTACTTC. It yields the protein CASSSGTMETQYF.

DNA for the CDR3: TGTGCCAGCAGCGTAATGCCGAGGTCGGACACTGAAGCTTTCTTT. The encoded protein is CASSVMPRSDTEAFF. The rearrangement links TRBV9 to TRBJ1-1, with D unclear. The ends were cut back, 1 base at V and 3 bases at J, with 13 bases in the middle. The CDR3 sequence is 15 residues long. Germline V gives CDR1 SGDLS, CDR2 YYNGEE. The complete variable domain, with remaining parts taken from reference TRBV9 and TRBJ1-1, reads DSGVTQTPKHLITATGQRVTLRCSPRSGDLSVYWYQQSLDQGLQFLIQYYNGEERAKGNILERFSAQQFPDLHSELNLSSLELGDSALYFCASSVMPRSDTEAFFGQGTRLTVV.

The chain carries TRBV25-1 and TRBJ1-3; D unresolved. V gave up 8 bases and J gave up 4 bases, with 9 bases separating them. This CDR3 spans 12 amino acids. Germline V gene lookup returns CDR1 MGHDK and CDR2 SYGVNS. Written as DNA, the CDR3 is TGTGCCAGCCGATCTCAGGGAAACACCATATATTTT. Protein product: CASRSQGNTIYF.

V is TRBV28 and J is TRBJ2-2; D possibly corresponds to TRBD2 (7 bases). Trimming pared 11 bases from V and 3 bases from J, leaving 13 bases between. The CDR3 spans 13 residues. Germline CDR1 MDHEN, CDR2 SYDVKM. CDR3 nucleotide sequence: TGTGCCGAAAGGGGGGGCTACACCGGGGAGCTGTTTTTT. This sequence encodes CAERGGYTGELFF.

The rearrangement joins TRBV2 to TRBJ1-1; possible D gene TRBD1, 6 bases. V lost 6 bases and J lost 1, with 9 bases in between. There are 13 residues in the CDR3. Germline values: CDR1 SNHLY, CDR2 FYNNEI. The CDR3 DNA reads as TGTGCCAGCAGCTCAGGGGCGAACACTGAAGCTTTCTTT. Translation: CASSSGANTEAFF. Complete variable domain (other parts from reference TRBV2 and TRBJ1-1): EPEVTQTPSHQVTQMGQEVILRCVPISNHLYFYWYRQILGQKVEFLVSFYNNEISEKSEIFDDQFSVERPDGSNFTLKIRSTKLEDSAMYFCASSSGANTEAFFGQGTRLTVV.

This clone was detected only once. The J gene is TRBJ1-2, the V gene TRBV6-5; maybe TRBD1 (5 bases). The CDR3 totals 13 residues. The V and J ends lost 10 bases and 5 bases respectively, with 17 bases between them. CDR1 and CDR2 (germline): MNHEY, SVGAGI. DNA for the CDR3: TGTGCCACCCACCCCTCAGGGCTTTATGGCTACACCTTC. Its protein product is CATHPSGLYGYTF.

The chain couples TRBV15 to TRBJ1-5; D unresolved. Trimming removed 0 bases at V and 3 bases at J, with 6 bases between. Germline-derived CDR1 and CDR2 are LNHNV and YYDKDF (reference sequence). The CDR3 sequence is 14 residues long. This chain's CDR3 is CATSRDADNQPQHF. Here the CDR3 DNA reads TGTGCCACCAGCAGAGATGCAGACAATCAGCCCCAGCATTTT.

There are a few counts of this clone. This chain uses TRBV21-1 with TRBJ2-3; the DNA was not used to check the table's D call, TRBD2. TRBV21-1 is a documented pseudogene. This CDR3 spans 17 amino acids. The CDR3 region has the DNA TGTGCCAGCAGCAACCGGAGGGCACCTGCCGAAACGGATACGCAGTATTTT. Translated, it gives CASSNRRAPAETDTQYF.

The chain has TRBV18 and TRBJ1-5; 10 bases fit TRBD1. The CDR3 is 17 amino acids. Germline values: CDR1 KGHSH, CDR2 LQKENI. With V trimmed by 0 bases and J by 8 bases, 10 bases remained unmatched. The CDR3 sequence: CASSPPFGTGEVKPQHF. CDR3 nucleotide sequence: TGTGCCAGCTCACCACCCTTCGGGACAGGGGAGGTAAAGCCCCAGCATTTT.

The chain employs TRBV6-5 and TRBJ1-1, with 9 bases lining up with TRBD1. Per germline, CDR1 MNHEY and CDR2 SVGAGI. Trimming took 7 bases from V and 5 from J; bases not matched to a gene: 8. There are 14 residues in the CDR3. In DNA, the CDR3 is TGTGCCAGCACCCGGACAGGGGCGCGGACTGAAGCTTTCTTT. This gives the protein CASTRTGARTEAFF.

This clone has just one count. The CDR3 DNA sequence: TGTGCCAGCAGCCCTAGCCCGGCCACAGATACGCAGTATTTT. This sequence encodes CASSPSPATDTQYF. The genes are TRBV14 and TRBJ2-3; possibly TRBD2 for D (5 bases). The CDR3 totals 14 residues. CDR1 SGHDN and CDR2 FVKESK come from the germline V gene. V lost 4 bases, J lost 2 bases, and 10 bases lay in between.

This chain joins TRBV29-1 and TRBJ2-1; 10 bases align to TRBD2. Losses at the gene ends were 3 bases for V and 6 bases for J; bases not matched to a gene: 5. The CDR3 has 14 residues. Germline V gives CDR1 SQVTM, CDR2 ANQGSEA. The CDR3 here is CSVDPSGGGNEQFF. The CDR3 bases are TGCAGCGTTGATCCTAGCGGGGGAGGCAATGAGCAGTTCTTC.

The DNA for the CDR3 is TGCGCCAGCGGGAGCAGTGGATCCTACGAGCAGTACTTC. Protein sequence: CASGSSGSYEQYF. The gene calls are TRBV5-1 and TRBJ2-7; a weak D match, TRBD2 (5 bases). V was trimmed by 7 bases and J by 1 base, leaving 12 bases between them. CDR1 is SGHRS and CDR2 is YFSETQ in the germline V gene. The CDR3 loop spans 13 amino acids.

The chain couples TRBV4-1 to TRBJ1-2; 7 bases fit TRBD1. This CDR3 comprises 14 residues. V was pared by 2 bases and J by 2 bases, with 2 bases of the junction left unmatched. Germline V gene data show CDR1 as MGHRA and CDR2 as YSYEKL. CDR3 nucleotide sequence: TGCGCCAGCAGCCAAACGACAGGGAACTATGGCTACACCTTC. The encoded protein is CASSQTTGNYGYTF.

The gene calls are TRBV4-2 and TRBJ2-5; 13 bases agree with TRBD2. This CDR3 is 17 amino acids long. Unmatched junction bases numbered 6, after V lost 0 bases and J lost 5 bases. Germline assignment: CDR1 LGHNA and CDR2 YNFKEQ. The CDR3 region is CASSQDRTSGGVETQYF. The CDR3 nucleotides are TGTGCCAGCAGCCAAGATAGAACTAGCGGGGGGGTTGAGACCCAGTACTTC.

The V and J genes are TRBV6-4 and TRBJ1-1; TRBD1 agrees at 7 bases. Per the germline V gene, CDR1 is MRHNA and CDR2 is SNTAGT. CDR3 size: 13 residues. V shed 3 bases, J shed 5 bases, and the junction held 3 bases outside the gene matches. CDR3 protein: CASSERRGTEAFF. Written as DNA, the CDR3 is TGTGCCAGCAGTGAGCGCAGGGGGACTGAAGCTTTCTTT.

V is TRBV23-1 and J is TRBJ1-2, with TRBD1 as a possible D gene (6 bases). TRBV23-1 is labeled an ORF, and its function is uncertain. The CDR3 is made up of 16 amino acids. The V gene lost 2 bases and the J gene lost 0 bases, with 13 bases spanning the gap. CDR3 protein: CASSQRRGPANYGYTF. DNA of the CDR3: TGCGCCAGCAGTCAAAGGCGGGGGCCAGCTAACTATGGCTACACCTTC.

J is TRBJ1-6 and V is TRBV7-9; 9 bases are shared with TRBD1. Germline-derived CDR1 and CDR2 are SEHNR and FQNEAQ (reference sequence). Trimming cost V 3 bases and J 9 bases; bases outside gene matches: 9. The CDR3 is 16 amino acids. DNA for the CDR3: TGTGCCAGCAGCTTGGACCCGGGACAGGGACTTTCACCCCTCCACTTT. Amino acid sequence: CASSLDPGQGLSPLHF.

The CDR3 loop is CAARTGVSYNSPLHF. CDR3 DNA sequence: TGTGCCGCGCGGACAGGAGTGTCCTATAATTCACCCCTCCACTTT. The chain is built from TRBV19 and TRBJ1-6, with 7 bases fitting TRBD1. Looked up from germline, CDR1 is LNHDA and CDR2 is SQIVND (reference sequence). V trimming: 11 bases; J trimming: 1 base; junction bases outside the gene matches: 8. This CDR3 has 15 residues. Based on the CDR3 plus reference TRBV19 and TRBJ1-6, the full variable domain is DGGITQSPKYLFRKEGQNVTLSCEQNLNHDAMYWYRQDPGQGLRLIYYSQIVNDFQKGDIAEGYSVSREKKESFPLTVTSAQKNPTAFYLCAARTGVSYNSPLHFGNGTRLTVT.

The chain carries TRBV7-2 and TRBJ1-3; D not certain. There are 15 residues in the CDR3. The V end was cut by 3 bases, the J end by 0 bases, with 9 bases between. The germline CDR1 and CDR2 sequences are SGHTA and FQGNSA. CDR3 in amino acids: CASSFRGLSGNTIYF. CDR3 bases: TGTGCCAGCAGCTTCCGGGGTCTCTCTGGAAACACCATATATTTT.

This clone appeared a single time. At one end, the junction sequence differs from germline, possibly due to a read error. The chain joins TRBV5-8 to TRBJ2-6, with TRBD1 matching 9 bases. Germline lookup yields CDR1 SGHTS and CDR2 YDEGEE. The CDR3 runs 17 residues. CDR3 in amino acids: CASSLDRGGSGANVLTF. CDR3 nucleotides: TGTGCCAGCAGTTTGGACAGGGGAGGCTCTGGGGCCAACGTCCTGACTTTC.

This clone occurred a few times. The V call is TRBV4-1, the J call TRBJ2-5, with 12 positions matching TRBD1. The CDR3 extends over 16 amino acids. Germline assignment: CDR1 MGHRA and CDR2 YSYEKL. The junction had 2 bases not matched to a gene; V was cut back by 1 base and J by 2 bases. CDR3 bases: TGCGCCAGCAGCCAAGGGGACAGGGGGCGGCAAGAGACCCAGTACTTC. Protein sequence: CASSQGDRGRQETQYF.

V is TRBV5-1 and J is TRBJ2-1; TRBD2 matches 16 bases. Trimming took 5 bases from V and 6 from J; bases not matched to a gene: 5. The CDR3 has 16 amino acids. Looked up from germline, CDR1 is SGHRS and CDR2 is YFSETQ. CDR3 sequence reads: CASSLGTSGGGNEQFF. CDR3 DNA sequence: TGCGCCAGCAGTCTCGGGACTAGCGGGGGGGGCAATGAGCAGTTCTTC.